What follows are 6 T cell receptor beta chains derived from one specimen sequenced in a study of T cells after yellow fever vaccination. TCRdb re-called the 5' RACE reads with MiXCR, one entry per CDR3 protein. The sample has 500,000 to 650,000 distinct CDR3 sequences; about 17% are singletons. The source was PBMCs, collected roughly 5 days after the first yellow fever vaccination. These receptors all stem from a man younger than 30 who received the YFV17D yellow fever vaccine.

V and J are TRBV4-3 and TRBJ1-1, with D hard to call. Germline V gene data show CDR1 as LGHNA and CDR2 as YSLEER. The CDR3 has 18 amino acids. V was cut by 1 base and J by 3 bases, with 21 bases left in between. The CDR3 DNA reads TGCGCCAGCAGCCAAGCGGCCGGGTGGATGGGTGGGGACACTGAAGCTTTCTTT. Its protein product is CASSQAAGWMGGDTEAFF.

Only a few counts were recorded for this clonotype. For the CDR3, the DNA is TGTGCCAGCAGCCCAGCGTTGTATACTGAAGCTTTCTTT. Translating it yields CASSPALYTEAFF. This chain uses TRBV12-3 or TRBV12-4 with TRBJ1-1; D is uncertain. CDR3 length: 13 amino acids. V lost 6 bases and J lost 5, with 13 bases in between.

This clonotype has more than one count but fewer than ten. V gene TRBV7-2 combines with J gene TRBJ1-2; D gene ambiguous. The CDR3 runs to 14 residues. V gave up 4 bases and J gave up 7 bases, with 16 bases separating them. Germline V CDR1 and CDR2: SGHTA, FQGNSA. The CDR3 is CASSYDRPWAGYTF. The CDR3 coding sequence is TGTGCCAGCAGCTACGACCGGCCGTGGGCTGGCTACACCTTC.

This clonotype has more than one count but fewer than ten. The CDR3 DNA sequence: TGTGCCAGCAGGGCCTTCCTCCGGGACAGGGACAATGAGCAGTTCTTC. Protein product: CASRAFLRDRDNEQFF. V and J are TRBV2 and TRBJ2-1, with TRBD1 matching 9 bases. The CDR3 extends over 16 amino acids. The J segment lost 5 bases and the V segment lost 6 bases, leaving 11 bases of the junction unmatched. The germline CDR1 and CDR2 sequences are SNHLY and FYNNEI.

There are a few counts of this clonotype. The CDR3 DNA reads TGTGCCATCAGTCCAGGGGTTCGGGAGACCCAGTACTTC. Translation: CAISPGVRETQYF. V gene TRBV10-3 combines with J gene TRBJ2-5, with TRBD1 as a possible D gene (6 bases). Germline V gene data show CDR1 as ENHRY and CDR2 as SYGVKD. The CDR3 totals 13 residues. The V end was cut by 5 bases, the J end by 5 bases, with 12 bases between.

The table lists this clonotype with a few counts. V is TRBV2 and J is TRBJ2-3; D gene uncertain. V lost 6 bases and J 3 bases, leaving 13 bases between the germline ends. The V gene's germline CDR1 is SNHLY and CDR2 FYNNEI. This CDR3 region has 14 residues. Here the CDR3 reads CASSRAGRTDTQYF. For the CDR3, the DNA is TGTGCCAGCAGCCGGGCCGGCCGAACAGATACGCAGTATTTT.